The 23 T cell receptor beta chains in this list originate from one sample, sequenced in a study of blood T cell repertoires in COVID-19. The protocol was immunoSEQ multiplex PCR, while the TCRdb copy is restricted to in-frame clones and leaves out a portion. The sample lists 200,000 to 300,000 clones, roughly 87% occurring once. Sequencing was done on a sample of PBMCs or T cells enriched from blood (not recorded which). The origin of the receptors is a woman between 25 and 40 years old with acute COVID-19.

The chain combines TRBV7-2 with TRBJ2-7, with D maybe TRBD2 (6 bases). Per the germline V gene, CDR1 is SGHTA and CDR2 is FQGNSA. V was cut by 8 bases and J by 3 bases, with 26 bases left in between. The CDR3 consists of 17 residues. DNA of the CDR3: TGTGCCAGCCGCGAAACAGGAGGGATTACTCCCGACTACGAGCAGTACTTC. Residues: CASRETGGITPDYEQYF.

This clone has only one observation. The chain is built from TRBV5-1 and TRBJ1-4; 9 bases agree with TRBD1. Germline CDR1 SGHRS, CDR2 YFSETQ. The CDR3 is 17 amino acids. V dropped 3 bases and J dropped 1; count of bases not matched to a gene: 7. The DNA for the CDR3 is TGCGCCAGCAGCTCACAACCGGGACAGGGAACTAATGAAAAACTGTTTTTT. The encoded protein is CASSSQPGQGTNEKLFF.

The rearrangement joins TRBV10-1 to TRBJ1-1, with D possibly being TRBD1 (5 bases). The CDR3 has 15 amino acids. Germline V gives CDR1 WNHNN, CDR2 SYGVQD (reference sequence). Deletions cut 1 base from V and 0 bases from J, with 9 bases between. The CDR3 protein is CASSELQGLNTEAFF. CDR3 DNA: TGCGCCAGCAGTGAGTTGCAGGGATTGAACACTGAAGCTTTCTTT.

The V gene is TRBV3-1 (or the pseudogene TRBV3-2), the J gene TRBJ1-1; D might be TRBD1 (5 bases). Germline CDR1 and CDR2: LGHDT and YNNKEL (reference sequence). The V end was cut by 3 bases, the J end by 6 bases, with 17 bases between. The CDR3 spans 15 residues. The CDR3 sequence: CASSQSIGGFAEAFF. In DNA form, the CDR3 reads TGTGCCAGCAGCCAGTCTATCGGGGGGTTCGCTGAAGCTTTCTTT.

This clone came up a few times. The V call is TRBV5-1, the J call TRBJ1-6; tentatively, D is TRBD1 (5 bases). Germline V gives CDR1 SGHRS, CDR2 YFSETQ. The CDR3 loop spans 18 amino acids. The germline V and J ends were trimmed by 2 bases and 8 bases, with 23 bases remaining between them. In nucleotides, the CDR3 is TGCGCCAGCAGCTTACGGGGGGGAGTCCAGGACCGCCATTCACCCCTCCACTTT. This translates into CASSLRGGVQDRHSPLHF. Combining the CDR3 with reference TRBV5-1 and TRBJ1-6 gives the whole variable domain KAGVTQTPRYLIKTRGQQVTLSCSPISGHRSVSWYQQTPGQGLQFLFEYFSETQRNKGNFPGRFSGRQFSNSRSEMNVSTLELGDSALYLCASSLRGGVQDRHSPLHFGNGTRLTVT.

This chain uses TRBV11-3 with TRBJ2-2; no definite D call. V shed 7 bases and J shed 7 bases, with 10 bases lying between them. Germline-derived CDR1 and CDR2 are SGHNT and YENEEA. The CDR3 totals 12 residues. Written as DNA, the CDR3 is TGTGCCAGCAAGAGACCAGGCGGGGAGCTGTTTTTT. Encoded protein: CASKRPGGELFF.

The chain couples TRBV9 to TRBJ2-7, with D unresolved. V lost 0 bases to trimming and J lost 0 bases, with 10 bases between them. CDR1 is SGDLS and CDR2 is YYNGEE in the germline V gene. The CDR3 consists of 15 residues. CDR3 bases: TGTGCCAGCAGCGTAGATGCAGGATCCTCCTACGAGCAGTACTTC. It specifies CASSVDAGSSYEQYF.

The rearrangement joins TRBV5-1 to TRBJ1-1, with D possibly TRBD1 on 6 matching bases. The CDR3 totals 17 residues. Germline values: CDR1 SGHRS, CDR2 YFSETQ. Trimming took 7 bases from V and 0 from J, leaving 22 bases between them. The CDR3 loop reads CASRKGGIGLMNTEAFF. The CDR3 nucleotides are TGCGCCAGCCGGAAAGGGGGAATTGGACTGATGAACACTGAAGCTTTCTTT.

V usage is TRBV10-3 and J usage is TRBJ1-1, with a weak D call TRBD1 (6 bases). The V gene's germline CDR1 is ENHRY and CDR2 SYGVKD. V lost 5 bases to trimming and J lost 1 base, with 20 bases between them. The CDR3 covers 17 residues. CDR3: CAISTYLTGRGNTEAFF. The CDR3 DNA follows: TGTGCCATCAGTACATACCTAACAGGGCGCGGGAACACTGAAGCTTTCTTT.

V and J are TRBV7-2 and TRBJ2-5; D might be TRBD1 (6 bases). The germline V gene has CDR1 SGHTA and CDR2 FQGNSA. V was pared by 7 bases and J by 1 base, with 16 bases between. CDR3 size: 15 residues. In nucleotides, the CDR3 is TGTGCCAGCAATCCTAACAGGGACGTCCAAGAGACCCAGTACTTC. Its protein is CASNPNRDVQETQYF. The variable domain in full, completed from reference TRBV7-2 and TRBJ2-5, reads GAGVSQSPSNKVTEKGKDVELRCDPISGHTALYWYRQSLGQGLEFLIYFQGNSAPDKSGLPSDRFSAERTGGSVSTLTIQRTQQEDSAVYLCASNPNRDVQETQYFGPGTRLLVL.

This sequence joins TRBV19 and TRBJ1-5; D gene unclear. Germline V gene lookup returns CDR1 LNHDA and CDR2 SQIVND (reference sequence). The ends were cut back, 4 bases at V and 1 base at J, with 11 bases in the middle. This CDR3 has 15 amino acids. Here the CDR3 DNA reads TGTGCCAGTAGTACCGGCGGAGGGAGCAATCAGCCCCAGCATTTT. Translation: CASSTGGGSNQPQHF. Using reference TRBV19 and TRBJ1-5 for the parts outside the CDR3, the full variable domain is DGGITQSPKYLFRKEGQNVTLSCEQNLNHDAMYWYRQDPGQGLRLIYYSQIVNDFQKGDIAEGYSVSREKKESFPLTVTSAQKNPTAFYLCASSTGGGSNQPQHFGDGTRLSIL.

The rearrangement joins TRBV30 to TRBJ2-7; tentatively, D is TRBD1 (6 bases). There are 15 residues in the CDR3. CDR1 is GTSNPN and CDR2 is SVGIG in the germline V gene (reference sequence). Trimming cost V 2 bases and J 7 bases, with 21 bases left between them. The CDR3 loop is CAWSSVGTPLREQYF. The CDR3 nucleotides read TGTGCCTGGAGTTCTGTAGGGACACCACTACGAGAGCAGTACTTC.

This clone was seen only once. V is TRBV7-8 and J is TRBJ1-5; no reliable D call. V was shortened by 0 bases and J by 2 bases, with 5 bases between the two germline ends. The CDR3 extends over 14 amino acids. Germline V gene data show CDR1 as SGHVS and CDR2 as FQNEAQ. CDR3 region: CASSLAGGNQPQHF. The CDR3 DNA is TGTGCCAGCAGCTTAGCCGGGGGCAATCAGCCCCAGCATTTT.

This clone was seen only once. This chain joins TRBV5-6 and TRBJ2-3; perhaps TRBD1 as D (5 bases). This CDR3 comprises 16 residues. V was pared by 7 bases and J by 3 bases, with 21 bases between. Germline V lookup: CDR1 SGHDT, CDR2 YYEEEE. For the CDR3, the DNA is TGTGCCAGCGGCCTCGTCAAACCCGCAGGGACAGATACGCAGTATTTT. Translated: CASGLVKPAGTDTQYF.

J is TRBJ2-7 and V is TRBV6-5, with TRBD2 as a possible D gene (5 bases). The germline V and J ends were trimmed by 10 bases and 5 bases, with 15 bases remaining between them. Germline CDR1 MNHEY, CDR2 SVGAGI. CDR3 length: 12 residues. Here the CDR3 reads CATSRGTDEQYF. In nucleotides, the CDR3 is TGTGCCACATCCCGGGGAACTGACGAGCAGTACTTC.

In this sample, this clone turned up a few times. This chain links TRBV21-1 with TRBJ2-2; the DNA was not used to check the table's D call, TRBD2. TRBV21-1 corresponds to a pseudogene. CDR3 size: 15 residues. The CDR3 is CASSLAGEYGGELFF. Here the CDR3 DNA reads TGTGCCAGCAGCCTAGCGGGGGAATATGGCGGGGAGCTGTTTTTT.

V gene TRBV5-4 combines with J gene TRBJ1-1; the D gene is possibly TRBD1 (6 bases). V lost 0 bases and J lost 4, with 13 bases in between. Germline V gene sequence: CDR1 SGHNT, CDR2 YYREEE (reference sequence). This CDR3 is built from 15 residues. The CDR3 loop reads CASSLAGGGGTEAFF. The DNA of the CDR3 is TGTGCCAGCAGCTTGGCCGGGGGAGGGGGCACTGAAGCTTTCTTT.

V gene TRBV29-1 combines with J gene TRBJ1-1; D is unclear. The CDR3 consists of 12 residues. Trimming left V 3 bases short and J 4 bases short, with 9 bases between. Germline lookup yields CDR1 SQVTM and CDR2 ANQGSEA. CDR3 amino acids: CSVDLEGTEAFF. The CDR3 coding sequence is TGCAGCGTTGATCTGGAGGGCACTGAAGCTTTCTTT.

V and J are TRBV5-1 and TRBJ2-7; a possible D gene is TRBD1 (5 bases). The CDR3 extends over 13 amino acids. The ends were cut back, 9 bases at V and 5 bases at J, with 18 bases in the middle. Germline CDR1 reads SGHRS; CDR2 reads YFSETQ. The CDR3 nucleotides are TGCGCCACCCGACAGACGGTCATGGACGAGCAGTACTTC. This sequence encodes CATRQTVMDEQYF.

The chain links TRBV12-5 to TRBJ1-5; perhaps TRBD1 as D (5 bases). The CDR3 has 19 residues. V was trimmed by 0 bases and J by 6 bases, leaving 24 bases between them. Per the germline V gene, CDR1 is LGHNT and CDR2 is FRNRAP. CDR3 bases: TGTGCTAGTGGTTTGGTCGGGTCGTCAGAGTCGGGGGGAAGTCAGCCCCAGCATTTT. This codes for CASGLVGSSESGGSQPQHF.

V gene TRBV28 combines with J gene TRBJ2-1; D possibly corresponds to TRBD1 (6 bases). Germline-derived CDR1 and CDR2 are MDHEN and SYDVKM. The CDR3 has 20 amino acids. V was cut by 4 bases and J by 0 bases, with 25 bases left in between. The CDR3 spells CASSSVLARGEGGSYNEQFF. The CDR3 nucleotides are TGTGCCAGCAGTTCCGTCCTGGCCAGGGGAGAAGGGGGCTCCTACAATGAGCAGTTCTTC. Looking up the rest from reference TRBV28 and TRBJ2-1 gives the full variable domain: DVKVTQSSRYLVKRTGEKVFLECVQDMDHENMFWYRQDPGLGLRLIYFSYDVKMKEKGDIPEGYSVSREKKERFSLILESASTNQTSMYLCASSSVLARGEGGSYNEQFFGPGTRLTVL.

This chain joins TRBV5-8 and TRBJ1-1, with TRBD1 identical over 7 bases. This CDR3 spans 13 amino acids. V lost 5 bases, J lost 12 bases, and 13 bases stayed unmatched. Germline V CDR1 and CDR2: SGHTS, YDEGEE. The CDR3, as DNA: TGTGCCAGCAGAAATGGGACAGCTATCAAGTCTTTCTTT. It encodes CASRNGTAIKSFF.

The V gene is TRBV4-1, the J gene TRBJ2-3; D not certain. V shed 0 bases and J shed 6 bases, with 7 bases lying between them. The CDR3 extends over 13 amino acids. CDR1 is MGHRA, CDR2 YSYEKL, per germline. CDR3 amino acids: CASSQEAADTQYF. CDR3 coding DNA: TGCGCCAGCAGCCAAGAGGCGGCCGATACGCAGTATTTT.